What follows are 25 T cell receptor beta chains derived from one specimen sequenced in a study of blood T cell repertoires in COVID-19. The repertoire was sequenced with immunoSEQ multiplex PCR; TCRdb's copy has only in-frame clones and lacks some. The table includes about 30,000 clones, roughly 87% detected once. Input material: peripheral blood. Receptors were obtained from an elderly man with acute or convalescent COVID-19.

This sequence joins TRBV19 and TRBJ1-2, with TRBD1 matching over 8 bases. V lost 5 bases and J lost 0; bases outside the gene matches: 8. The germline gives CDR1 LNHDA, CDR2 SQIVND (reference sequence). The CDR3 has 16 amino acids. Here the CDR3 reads CASSSSGTGANYGYTF. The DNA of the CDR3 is TGTGCCAGTAGTTCCTCCGGGACAGGAGCTAACTATGGCTACACCTTC.

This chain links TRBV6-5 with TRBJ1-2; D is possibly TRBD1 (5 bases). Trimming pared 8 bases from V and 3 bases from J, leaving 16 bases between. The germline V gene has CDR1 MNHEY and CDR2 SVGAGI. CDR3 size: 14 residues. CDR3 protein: CASVWGGLDYGYTF. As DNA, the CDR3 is TGTGCCAGCGTTTGGGGCGGCCTAGACTATGGCTACACCTTC.

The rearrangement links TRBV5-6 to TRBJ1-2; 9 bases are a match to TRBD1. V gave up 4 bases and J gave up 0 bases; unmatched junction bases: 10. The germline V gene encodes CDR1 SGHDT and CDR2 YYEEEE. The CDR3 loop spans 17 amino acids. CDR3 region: CASSRGQGILSNYGYTF. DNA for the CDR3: TGTGCCAGCAGCCGCGGACAGGGGATACTTTCTAACTATGGCTACACCTTC.

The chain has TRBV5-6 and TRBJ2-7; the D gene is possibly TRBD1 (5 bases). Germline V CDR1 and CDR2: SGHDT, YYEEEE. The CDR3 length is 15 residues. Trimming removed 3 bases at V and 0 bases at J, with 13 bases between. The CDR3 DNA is TGTGCCAGCAGCTCCCTCCCCAGGGCCTCCTACGAGCAGTACTTC. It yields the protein CASSSLPRASYEQYF.

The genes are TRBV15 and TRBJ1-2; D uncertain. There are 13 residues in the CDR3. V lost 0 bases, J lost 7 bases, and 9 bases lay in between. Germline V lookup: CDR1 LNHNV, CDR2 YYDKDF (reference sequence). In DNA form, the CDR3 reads TGTGCCACCAGCAGAGATTTTCCGGGTGGCTACACCTTC. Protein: CATSRDFPGGYTF.

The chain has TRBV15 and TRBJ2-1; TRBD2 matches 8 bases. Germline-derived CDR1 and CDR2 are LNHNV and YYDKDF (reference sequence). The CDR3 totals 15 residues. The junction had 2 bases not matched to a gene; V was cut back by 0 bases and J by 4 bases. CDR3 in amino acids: CATSRELAVYNEQFF. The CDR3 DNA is TGTGCCACCAGCAGAGAACTAGCGGTTTACAATGAGCAGTTCTTC.

The CDR3 loop is CASSHPDQPQHF. CDR3 nucleotides: TGTGCCAGCAGCCATCCGGATCAGCCCCAGCATTTT. V gene TRBV12-3 or TRBV12-4 combines with J gene TRBJ1-5, with D uncertain. The CDR3 sequence is 12 residues long. Between the trimmed V and J ends, which lost 6 bases and 5 bases, there was a span of 8 bases.

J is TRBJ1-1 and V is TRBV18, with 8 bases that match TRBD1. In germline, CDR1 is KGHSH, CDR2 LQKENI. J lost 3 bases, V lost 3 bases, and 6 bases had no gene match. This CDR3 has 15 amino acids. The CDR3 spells CASSPAGGSYTEAFF. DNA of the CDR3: TGTGCCAGCTCACCGGCAGGGGGCAGTTACACTGAAGCTTTCTTT.

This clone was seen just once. The CDR3 DNA reads TGCAGCGTTGAAGTAGAAAGGGGGCAGAGAGAAAAACTGTTTTTT. Its protein product is CSVEVERGQREKLFF. This sequence joins TRBV29-1 and TRBJ1-4; 7 bases line up with TRBD1. The junction had 10 bases not matched to a gene; V was cut back by 1 base and J by 8 bases. The CDR3 has 15 amino acids. CDR1 is SQVTM and CDR2 is ANQGSEA in the germline V gene.

CDR3 coding DNA: TGCGCCAGCAGCTTGCTTACGAACACCGGGGAGCTGTTTTTT. Amino acid sequence: CASSLLTNTGELFF. The chain combines TRBV5-1 with TRBJ2-2; D not resolved. The CDR3 spans 14 residues. Trimming pared 1 base from V and 0 bases from J, leaving 4 bases between. In germline, CDR1 is SGHRS, CDR2 YFSETQ. Complete variable domain (other parts from reference TRBV5-1 and TRBJ2-2): KAGVTQTPRYLIKTRGQQVTLSCSPISGHRSVSWYQQTPGQGLQFLFEYFSETQRNKGNFPGRFSGRQFSNSRSEMNVSTLELGDSALYLCASSLLTNTGELFFGEGSRLTVL.

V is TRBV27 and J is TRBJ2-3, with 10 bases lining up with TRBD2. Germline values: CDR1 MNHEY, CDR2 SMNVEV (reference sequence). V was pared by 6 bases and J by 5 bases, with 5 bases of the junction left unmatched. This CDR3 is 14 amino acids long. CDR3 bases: TGTGCCAGCAGGGGTAGCGGGAGGATAGATACGCAGTATTTT. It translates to CASRGSGRIDTQYF.

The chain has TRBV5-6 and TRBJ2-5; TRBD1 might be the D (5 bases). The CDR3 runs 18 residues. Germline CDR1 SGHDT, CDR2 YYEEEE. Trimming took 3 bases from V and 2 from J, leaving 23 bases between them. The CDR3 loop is CASSSPTAITRYQETQYF. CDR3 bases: TGTGCCAGCAGCTCGCCGACAGCAATCACCCGGTATCAAGAGACCCAGTACTTC.

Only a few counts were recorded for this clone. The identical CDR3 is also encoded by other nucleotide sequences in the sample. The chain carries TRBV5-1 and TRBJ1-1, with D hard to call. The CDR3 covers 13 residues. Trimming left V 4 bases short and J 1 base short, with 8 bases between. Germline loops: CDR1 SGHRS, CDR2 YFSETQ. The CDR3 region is CASSRTGNTEAFF. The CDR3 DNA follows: TGCGCCAGCAGCCGAACGGGGAACACTGAAGCTTTCTTT.

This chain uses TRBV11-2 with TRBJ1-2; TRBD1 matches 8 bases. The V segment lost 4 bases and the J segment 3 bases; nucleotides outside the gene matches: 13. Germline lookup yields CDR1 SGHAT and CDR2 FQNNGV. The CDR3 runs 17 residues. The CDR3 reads CASSSSPRGRGDYGYTF. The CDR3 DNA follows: TGTGCCAGCAGCTCCTCCCCCAGGGGGCGCGGGGACTATGGCTACACCTTC. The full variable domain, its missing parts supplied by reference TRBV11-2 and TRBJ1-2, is EAGVAQSPRYKIIEKRQSVAFWCNPISGHATLYWYQQILGQGPKLLIQFQNNGVVDDSQLPKDRFSAERLKGVDSTLKIQPAKLEDSAVYLCASSSSPRGRGDYGYTFGSGTRLTVV.

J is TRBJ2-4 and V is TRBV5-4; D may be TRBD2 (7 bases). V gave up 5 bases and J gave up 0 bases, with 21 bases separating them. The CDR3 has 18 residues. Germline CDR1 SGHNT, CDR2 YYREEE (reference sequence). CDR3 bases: TGTGCCAGCAGGAAACAGGGAGGGTCGGCGGTAGCCAAAAACATTCAGTACTTC. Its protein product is CASRKQGGSAVAKNIQYF. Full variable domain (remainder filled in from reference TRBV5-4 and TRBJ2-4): ETGVTQSPTHLIKTRGQQVTLRCSSQSGHNTVSWYQQALGQGPQFIFQYYREEENGRGNFPPRFSGLQFPNYSSELNVNALELDDSALYLCASRKQGGSAVAKNIQYFGAGTRLSVL.

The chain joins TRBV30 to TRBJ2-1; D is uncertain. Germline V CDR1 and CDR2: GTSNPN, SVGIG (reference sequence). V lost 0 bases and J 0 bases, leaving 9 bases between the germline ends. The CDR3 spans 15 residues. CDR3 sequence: CAWSVVWSSYNEQFF. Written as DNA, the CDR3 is TGTGCCTGGAGTGTAGTGTGGAGCTCCTACAATGAGCAGTTCTTC.

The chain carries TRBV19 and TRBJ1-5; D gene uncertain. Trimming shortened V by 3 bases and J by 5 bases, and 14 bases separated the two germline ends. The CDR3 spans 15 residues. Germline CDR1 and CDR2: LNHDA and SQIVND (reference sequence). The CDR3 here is CASSITIPIYQPQHF. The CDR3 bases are TGTGCCAGTAGTATTACGATCCCTATTTATCAGCCCCAGCATTTT.

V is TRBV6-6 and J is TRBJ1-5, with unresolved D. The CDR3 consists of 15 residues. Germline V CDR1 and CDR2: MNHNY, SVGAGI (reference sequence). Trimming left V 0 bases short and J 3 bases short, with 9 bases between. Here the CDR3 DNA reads TGTGCCAGCAGTTACTCGAGTCCAAACAATCAGCCCCAGCATTTT. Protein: CASSYSSPNNQPQHF.

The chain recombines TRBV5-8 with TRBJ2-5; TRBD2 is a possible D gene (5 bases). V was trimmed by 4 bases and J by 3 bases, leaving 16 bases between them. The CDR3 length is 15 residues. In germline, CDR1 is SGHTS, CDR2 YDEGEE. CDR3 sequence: CASSKAGGPEETQYF. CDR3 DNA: TGTGCCAGCAGCAAGGCGGGCGGACCCGAAGAGACCCAGTACTTC. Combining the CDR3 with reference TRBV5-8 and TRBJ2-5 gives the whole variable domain EAGVTQSPTHLIKTRGQQATLRCSPISGHTSVYWYQQALGLGLQFLLWYDEGEERNRGNFPPRFSGRQFPNYSSELNVNALELEDSALYLCASSKAGGPEETQYFGPGTRLLVL.

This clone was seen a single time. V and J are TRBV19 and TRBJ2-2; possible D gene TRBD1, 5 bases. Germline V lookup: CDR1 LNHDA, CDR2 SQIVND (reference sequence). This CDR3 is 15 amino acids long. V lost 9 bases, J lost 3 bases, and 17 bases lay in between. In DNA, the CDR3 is TGTGCCAGCGGTGGGGCCGTTTCGTACACCGGGGAGCTGTTTTTT. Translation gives CASGGAVSYTGELFF. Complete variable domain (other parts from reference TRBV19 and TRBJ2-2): DGGITQSPKYLFRKEGQNVTLSCEQNLNHDAMYWYRQDPGQGLRLIYYSQIVNDFQKGDIAEGYSVSREKKESFPLTVTSAQKNPTAFYLCASGGAVSYTGELFFGEGSRLTVL.

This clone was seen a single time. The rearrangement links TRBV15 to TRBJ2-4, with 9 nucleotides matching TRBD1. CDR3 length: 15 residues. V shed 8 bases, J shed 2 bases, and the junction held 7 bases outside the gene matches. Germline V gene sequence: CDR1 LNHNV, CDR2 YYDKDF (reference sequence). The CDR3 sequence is CATSTGGASKNIQYF. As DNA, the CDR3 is TGTGCCACCTCAACAGGGGGCGCGTCCAAAAACATTCAGTACTTC.

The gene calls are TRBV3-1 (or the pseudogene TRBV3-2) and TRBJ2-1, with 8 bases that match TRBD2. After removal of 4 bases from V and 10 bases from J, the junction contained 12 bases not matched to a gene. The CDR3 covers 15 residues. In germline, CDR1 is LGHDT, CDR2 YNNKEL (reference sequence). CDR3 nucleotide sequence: TGTGCCAGCAGCCCCGGGACTAGGGCCCTAGAGGAGCAGTTCTTC. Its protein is CASSPGTRALEEQFF.

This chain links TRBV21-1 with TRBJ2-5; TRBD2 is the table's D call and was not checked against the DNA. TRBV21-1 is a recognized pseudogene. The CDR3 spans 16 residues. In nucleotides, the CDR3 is TGTGCCAGCAGCAGACGACTAGCGGGGGATCAAGAGACCCAGTACTTC. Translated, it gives CASSRRLAGDQETQYF.

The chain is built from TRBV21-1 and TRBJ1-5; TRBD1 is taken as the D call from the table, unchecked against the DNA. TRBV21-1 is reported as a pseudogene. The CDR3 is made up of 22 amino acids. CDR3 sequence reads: CASSKGRGKTTGQGISNQPQHF. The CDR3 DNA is TGTGCCAGCAGCAAAGGTCGGGGTAAAACCACGGGACAGGGGATTAGCAATCAGCCCCAGCATTTT.

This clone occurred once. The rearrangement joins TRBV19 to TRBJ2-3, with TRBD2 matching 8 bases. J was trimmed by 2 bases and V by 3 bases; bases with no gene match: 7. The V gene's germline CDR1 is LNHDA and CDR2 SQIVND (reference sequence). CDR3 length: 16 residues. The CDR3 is CASSIWASGLTDTQYF. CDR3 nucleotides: TGTGCCAGTAGTATCTGGGCTAGCGGGCTCACAGATACGCAGTATTTT.